This T cell receptor beta chain is from a study of regulatory T cells in long-lasting Graves disease. Overall study findings and caveats: Those with persistent Graves' had less TCR diversity than newly diagnosed patients.

Germline V gives CDR1 SGHAT, CDR2 FQNNGV. Trimming removed 5 bases at V and 6 bases at J, with 16 bases between. The CDR3 length is 14 residues. Sample time point: persistent/refractory GD, antithyroid drugs over 5 years with positive TRAb. With RNA extracted from PBMCs as input, the TCR library was made. Sequencing libraries for TCR beta were prepared with iRepertoire HTBI primers and Arm-PCR of CDR3 regions. One entry per CDR3 protein, called by TCRdb with MiXCR from the multiplex PCR reads. The repertoire has roughly 500,000 distinct CDR3 sequences, around a fifth of them found once; the top ten carry around 7%. This clonotype was seen many times. What it recognizes is unknown.

The chain has TRBV11-2 and TRBJ1-1; possibly TRBD1 for D (6 bases). The clonotype originates from a female donor with Graves disease. Sequencing used peripheral blood mononuclear cells (PBMCs), obtained when the disease was refractory, from a patient treated with antithyroid drugs. CDR3 in amino acids: CASSPRQVGSEAFF. CDR3 nucleotide sequence: TGTGCCAGCAGCCCACGACAGGTGGGCTCTGAAGCTTTCTTT. The complete variable domain, with remaining parts taken from reference TRBV11-2 and TRBJ1-1, reads EAGVAQSPRYKIIEKRQSVAFWCNPISGHATLYWYQQILGQGPKLLIQFQNNGVVDDSQLPKDRFSAERLKGVDSTLKIQPAKLEDSAVYLCASSPRQVGSEAFFGQGTRLTVV.